This record concerns one T cell receptor beta chain sequence. Its antigen is not identified. The germline V and J ends were trimmed by 6 bases and 4 bases, with 14 bases remaining between them. This CDR3 has 14 amino acids. Germline assignment: CDR1 SGHTS and CDR2 YDEGEE. Using immunoSEQ multiplex PCR, the repertoire was profiled, and TCRdb retains in-frame clones only, with some absent. The data hold approximately 23,000 clones, with roughly 80% observed a single time. The data are from a study of somatic mutations in cytotoxic T cells in rheumatoid arthritis. Study-level background: Some V beta antibody-stained T-cell populations were flow-sorted at nearly 100% purity, including V beta1+ cells sequenced for TCRB.

Study-level findings and limits: The study found no significant difference in CD8+ T-cell clonality between rheumatoid arthritis patients and age-matched healthy controls. Age-dependent increases in CD8+ clonality occurred in rheumatoid arthritis patients but not in healthy controls.

The gene calls are TRBV5-8 and TRBJ1-5; possible D gene TRBD1, 6 bases. The receptor comes from an adult with rheumatoid arthritis. Sequenced input: CD8+ T cells sorted from blood. CDR3 protein: CASTPRGRNQPQHF. The CDR3 DNA reads as TGTGCCAGCACTCCCAGGGGTCGTAATCAGCCCCAGCATTTT.